These T cell receptor beta chains were read from a single sample in a study of technical replicates of blood from a handful of donors. Clones were sequenced by immunoSEQ multiplex PCR, and TCRdb holds only the in-frame ones, with some missing. The sample lists around 92,000 clones, around 95% seen once, with over 0.2% in the top ten. Material for sequencing was T cells isolated from PBMCs. The receptor set was obtained from a human donor in good health. The CDR3 runs from the conserved cysteine through the conserved F or W. D genes are given only for firm matches. Where a row states a size, it is once, few, many or the class of an expanded clone; other rows omit it.

CASWGGVVRYEQYF	TGTGCCAGCTGGGGGGGGGTAGTTCGCTACGAGCAGTACTTC	TRBD2	.	14	TRBV28	TRBJ2-7
CASSSGTGVSTEAFF	TGCGCCAGCAGCTCGGGGACAGGGGTATCGACTGAAGCTTTCTTT	TRBD1	.	15	TRBV5-1	TRBJ1-1
CASSQTGGIEKLFF	TGTGCCAGCAGTCAAACAGGGGGCATTGAAAAACTGTTTTTT	TRBD1	.	14	TRBV6-6	TRBJ1-4
CASSPLSGQRYNSPLHF	TGTGCCAGCTCACCATTATCGGGACAGCGCTATAATTCACCCCTCCACTTT	TRBD1	.	17	TRBV18	TRBJ1-6
CASSLGLAGFSYEQYF	TGTGCCAGCAGCTTGGGTCTAGCGGGCTTCTCCTACGAGCAGTACTTC	TRBD2	once	16	TRBV5-4	TRBJ2-7
CASRPLRSGDQPQHF	TGTGCCAGCAGGCCTCTGAGGTCGGGGGATCAGCCCCAGCATTTT	.	once	15	TRBV6-1	TRBJ1-5
CASSAIGQGYAYYEQYF	TGTGCCAGCAGTGCCATCGGACAGGGGTATGCCTACTACGAGCAGTACTTC	TRBD1	.	17	TRBV28	TRBJ2-7
CASSELAWDRGEGYTF	TGTGCCAGCAGTGAATTAGCGTGGGACAGGGGGGAAGGCTACACCTTC	TRBD1	.	16	TRBV25-1	TRBJ1-2
CASSLTGGSNQPQHF	TGTGCCAGCAGCTTGACAGGGGGTAGCAATCAGCCCCAGCATTTT	TRBD1	.	15	TRBV7-8	TRBJ1-5
CAIPLASGQGAVYEQYF	TGTGCCATCCCCCTCGCCTCCGGGCAGGGGGCGGTTTACGAGCAGTACTTC	TRBD1	.	17	TRBV28	TRBJ2-7
CASSIGTGQEQYF	TGCGCCAGCAGCATAGGGACAGGGCAAGAGCAGTACTTC	TRBD1	.	13	TRBV4-1	TRBJ2-7
CASFRQVTASTSNTEAFF	TGTGCCAGTTTCCGACAGGTGACTGCGAGTACAAGTAACACTGAAGCTTTCTTT	.	.	18	TRBV19	TRBJ1-1
CASSLRTVYGYTF	TGCGCCAGCAGCTTAAGGACAGTGTATGGCTACACCTTC	.	.	13	TRBV5-1	TRBJ1-2
CASSPGVTDTQYF	TGTGCCAGCAGCCCAGGGGTTACAGATACGCAGTATTTT	.	.	13	TRBV11-3	TRBJ2-3
CASSYYARGTGELFF	TGTGCCAGCAGTTACTACGCGAGGGGGACCGGGGAGCTGTTTTTT	.	.	15	TRBV6-5	TRBJ2-2
CASSRGVQQAKNIQYF	TGTGCCAGCAGCCGCGGGGTACAGCAAGCCAAAAACATTCAGTACTTC	.	.	16	TRBV7-9	TRBJ2-4
CASSERQGGNTIYF	TGTGCCAGCAGCGAGAGACAGGGGGGAAACACCATATATTTT	TRBD1	.	14	TRBV9	TRBJ1-3
CASSTSPGFGYEQYF	TGTGCCAGTAGTACCAGCCCAGGGTTCGGGTACGAGCAGTACTTC	.	.	15	TRBV19	TRBJ2-7
CASSMGPVAAEKLFF	TGTGCCAGTAGTATGGGGCCGGTGGCCGCCGAAAAACTGTTTTTT	.	.	15	TRBV19	TRBJ1-4
CASSLTGVYEQFF	TGCGCCAGCAGCTTGACAGGAGTGTACGAGCAGTTCTTC	.	.	13	TRBV5-1	TRBJ2-1
CASSPGQIEANVLTF	TGCGCCAGCAGCCCGGGACAGATTGAGGCCAACGTCCTGACTTTC	TRBD1	.	15	TRBV5-1	TRBJ2-6
CAWSWGVAYEQYF	TGTGCCTGGAGTTGGGGGGTTGCCTACGAGCAGTACTTC	.	.	13	TRBV30	TRBJ2-7
CASSLYFRGKDGYTF	TGTGCTAGCAGCTTATACTTCAGGGGGAAAGATGGCTACACCTTC	TRBD1	.	15	TRBV7-7	TRBJ1-2
CASSFPGRGSTEAFF	TGTGCCAGCAGTTTCCCGGGCAGGGGGAGCACTGAAGCTTTCTTT	TRBD1	.	15	TRBV28	TRBJ1-1
CASSLGRAFVTF	TGTGCCAGCAGCTTGGGCCGTGCTTTCGTCACCTTC	.	.	12	TRBV11-2	TRBJ1-2
CASSPPDKGTTNYGYTF	TGTGCCAGCAGTCCCCCGGACAAAGGGACTACTAACTATGGCTACACCTTC	.	.	17	TRBV28	TRBJ1-2
CASSIGLDSSYEQYF	TGTGCCAGTAGTATAGGATTGGACAGCTCCTACGAGCAGTACTTC	.	.	15	TRBV19	TRBJ2-7
CASSSQGTGELFF	TGTGCCAGCAGCTCCCAGGGGACCGGGGAGCTGTTTTTT	.	.	13	TRBV11-1	TRBJ2-2
CASSQDVREGLFAPQHF	TGCGCCAGCAGCCAAGATGTCAGGGAGGGCCTTTTCGCGCCCCAGCATTTT	.	once	17	TRBV4-1	TRBJ1-5
CSVEGRGAYNEQFF	TGCAGCGTTGAAGGTCGGGGTGCTTACAATGAGCAGTTCTTC	.	once	14	TRBV29-1	TRBJ2-1
CASSYSTGVAYEQYF	TGTGCCAGCAGTTACTCGACAGGGGTAGCCTACGAGCAGTACTTC	TRBD1	.	15	TRBV6-5	TRBJ2-7
CASSVTGGGYTDTQYF	TGTGCCAGCAGCGTAACCGGGGGTGGCTACACAGATACGCAGTATTTT	.	.	16	TRBV9	TRBJ2-3
CASSYMTVQETQYF	TGTGCCAGCAGTTACATGACAGTCCAAGAGACCCAGTACTTC	.	.	14	TRBV6-6	TRBJ2-5
CASSSRTSGRGGAREQFF	TGCGCCAGCAGCTCCCGGACTAGCGGGAGGGGCGGGGCCCGTGAGCAGTTCTTC	TRBD2	.	18	TRBV4-1	TRBJ2-1
CASSEAATDYEQYF	TGTGCCAGCAGTGAAGCAGCGACAGACTACGAGCAGTACTTC	.	.	14	TRBV6-1	TRBJ2-7
CASILYTPNTGELFF	TGTGCCAGCATTCTGTACACCCCGAACACCGGGGAGCTGTTTTTT	.	.	15	TRBV2	TRBJ2-2
CASNRLGQGNGELFF	TGTGCCAGCAATCGACTCGGACAGGGCAACGGGGAGCTGTTTTTT	TRBD1	.	15	TRBV13	TRBJ2-2